The 3 T cell receptor beta chains given below trace back to one sample, sequenced in a study of blood T cell repertoires in COVID-19. Produced via immunoSEQ multiplex PCR; TCRdb's table is partial and in-frame only. Here the sample spans about 190,000 clones, 70% to 90% being singletons. The material sequenced was peripheral blood. These receptors originate from a man older than 75 with COVID-19, enrolled during active disease.

The chain is built from TRBV3-1 (or the pseudogene TRBV3-2) and TRBJ2-7; D ambiguous. The CDR3 sequence is 12 residues long. The germline V gene encodes CDR1 LGHDT and CDR2 YNNKEL (reference sequence). The V gene lost 3 bases and the J gene lost 0 bases, with 3 bases spanning the gap. The CDR3 DNA sequence: TGTGCCAGCAGCCACAGCTCCTACGAGCAGTACTTC. Residues: CASSHSSYEQYF.

The chain carries TRBV2 and TRBJ1-5; 8 positions agree with TRBD1. This CDR3 spans 14 amino acids. The junction had 4 bases not matched to a gene; V was cut back by 4 bases and J by 5 bases. From germline, CDR1 is SNHLY and CDR2 FYNNEI. CDR3: CASSAGQGYQPQHF. DNA for the CDR3: TGTGCCAGCAGTGCCGGACAGGGTTATCAGCCCCAGCATTTT.

The V and J genes are TRBV7-3 and TRBJ2-7; TRBD1 aligns across 8 bases. J gave up 12 bases and V 1 base, and 8 bases lay outside the gene matches. This CDR3 region has 13 residues. The V gene's germline CDR1 is SGHTA and CDR2 FQGTGA. The CDR3 DNA reads as TGTGCCAGCAGCTTAAATCGGCAGGGGGCGCTGTACTTC. Translated: CASSLNRQGALYF.